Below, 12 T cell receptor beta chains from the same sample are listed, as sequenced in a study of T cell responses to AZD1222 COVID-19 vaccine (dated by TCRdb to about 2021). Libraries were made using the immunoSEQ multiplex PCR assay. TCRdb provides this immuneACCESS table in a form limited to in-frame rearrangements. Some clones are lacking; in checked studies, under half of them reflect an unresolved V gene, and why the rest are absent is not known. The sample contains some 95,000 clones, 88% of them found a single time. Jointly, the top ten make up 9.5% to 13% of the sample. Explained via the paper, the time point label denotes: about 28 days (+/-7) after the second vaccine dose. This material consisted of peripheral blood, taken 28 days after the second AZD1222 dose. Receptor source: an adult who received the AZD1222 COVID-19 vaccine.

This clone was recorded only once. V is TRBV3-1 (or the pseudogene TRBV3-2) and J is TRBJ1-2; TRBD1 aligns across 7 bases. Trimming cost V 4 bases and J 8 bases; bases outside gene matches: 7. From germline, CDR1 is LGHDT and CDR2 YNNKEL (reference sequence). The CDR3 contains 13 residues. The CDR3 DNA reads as TGTGCCAGCAGCCCAGGGGGATCGGCGGGCTACACCTTC. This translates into CASSPGGSAGYTF.

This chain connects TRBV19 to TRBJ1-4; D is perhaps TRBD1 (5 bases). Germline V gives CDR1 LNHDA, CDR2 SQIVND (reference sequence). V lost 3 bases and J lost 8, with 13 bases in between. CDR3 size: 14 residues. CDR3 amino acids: CASSIGGETEKLFF. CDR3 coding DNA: TGTGCCAGTAGTATCGGAGGGGAAACCGAAAAACTGTTTTTT.

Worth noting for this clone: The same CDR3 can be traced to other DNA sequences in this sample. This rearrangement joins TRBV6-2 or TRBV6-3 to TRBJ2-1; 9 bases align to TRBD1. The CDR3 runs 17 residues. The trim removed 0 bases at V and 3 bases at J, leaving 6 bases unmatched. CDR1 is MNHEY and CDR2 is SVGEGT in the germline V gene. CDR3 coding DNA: TGTGCCAGCAGTTACTCTCCGGGACAGGGAATCTACAATGAGCAGTTCTTC. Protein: CASSYSPGQGIYNEQFF.

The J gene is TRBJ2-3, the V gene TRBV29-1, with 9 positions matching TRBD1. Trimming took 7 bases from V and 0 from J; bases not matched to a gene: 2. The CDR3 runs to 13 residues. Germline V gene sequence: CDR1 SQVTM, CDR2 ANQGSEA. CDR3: CSAGQGSTDTQYF. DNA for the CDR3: TGCAGCGCGGGACAGGGTAGCACAGATACGCAGTATTTT.

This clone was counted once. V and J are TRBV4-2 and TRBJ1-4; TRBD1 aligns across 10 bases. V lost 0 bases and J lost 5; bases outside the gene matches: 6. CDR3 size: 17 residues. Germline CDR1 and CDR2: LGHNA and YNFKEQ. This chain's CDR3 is CASSQDPGTGANEKLFF. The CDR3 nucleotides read TGTGCCAGCAGCCAAGATCCCGGGACAGGGGCCAATGAAAAACTGTTTTTT.

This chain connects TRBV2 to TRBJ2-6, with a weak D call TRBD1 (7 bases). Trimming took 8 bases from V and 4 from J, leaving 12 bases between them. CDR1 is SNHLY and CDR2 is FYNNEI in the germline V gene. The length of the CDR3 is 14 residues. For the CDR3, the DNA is TGTGCCAGCCTACAGGGGAGGGGGGCCAACGTCCTGACTTTC. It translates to CASLQGRGANVLTF. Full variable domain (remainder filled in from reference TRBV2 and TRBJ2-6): EPEVTQTPSHQVTQMGQEVILRCVPISNHLYFYWYRQILGQKVEFLVSFYNNEISEKSEIFDDQFSVERPDGSNFTLKIRSTKLEDSAMYFCASLQGRGANVLTFGAGSRLTVL.

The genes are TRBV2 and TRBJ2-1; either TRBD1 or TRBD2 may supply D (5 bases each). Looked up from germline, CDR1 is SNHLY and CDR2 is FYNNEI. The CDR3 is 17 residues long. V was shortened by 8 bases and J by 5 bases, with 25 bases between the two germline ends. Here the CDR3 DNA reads TGTGCCAGCCTTATTTCAGGGATGTGGAGGAAGGACAATGAGCAGTTCTTC. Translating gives CASLISGMWRKDNEQFF.

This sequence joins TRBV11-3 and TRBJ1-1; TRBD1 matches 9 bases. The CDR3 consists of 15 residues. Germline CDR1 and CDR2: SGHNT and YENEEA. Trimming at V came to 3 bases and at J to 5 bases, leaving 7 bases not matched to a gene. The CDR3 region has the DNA TGTGCCAGCAGCTTCTACAGGGGGCCACGAACTGAAGCTTTCTTT. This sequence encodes CASSFYRGPRTEAFF.

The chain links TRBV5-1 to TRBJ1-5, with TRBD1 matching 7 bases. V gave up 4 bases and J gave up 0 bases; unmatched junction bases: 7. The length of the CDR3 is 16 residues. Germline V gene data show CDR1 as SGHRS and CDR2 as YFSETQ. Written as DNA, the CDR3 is TGCGCCAGCAGCCCAGAGGGGGCGTATAGCAATCAGCCCCAGCATTTT. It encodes CASSPEGAYSNQPQHF.

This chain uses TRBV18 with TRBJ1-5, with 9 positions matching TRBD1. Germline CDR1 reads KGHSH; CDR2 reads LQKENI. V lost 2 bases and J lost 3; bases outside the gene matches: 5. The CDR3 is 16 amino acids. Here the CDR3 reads CASSPTGTGSNQPQHF. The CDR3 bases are TGTGCCAGCTCACCAACGGGGACAGGGTCCAATCAGCCCCAGCATTTT.

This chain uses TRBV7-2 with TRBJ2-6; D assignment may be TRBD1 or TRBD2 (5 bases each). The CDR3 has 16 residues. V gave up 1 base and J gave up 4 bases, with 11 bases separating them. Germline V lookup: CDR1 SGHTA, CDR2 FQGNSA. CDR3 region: CASSLGSGPGANVLTF. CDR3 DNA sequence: TGTGCCAGCAGCTTAGGATCGGGGCCCGGGGCCAACGTCCTGACTTTC.

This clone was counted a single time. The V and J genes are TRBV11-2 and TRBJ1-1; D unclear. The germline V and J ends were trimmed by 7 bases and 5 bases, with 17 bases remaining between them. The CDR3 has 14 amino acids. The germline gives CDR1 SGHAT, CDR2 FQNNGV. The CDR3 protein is CASTQEGRRTEAFF. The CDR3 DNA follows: TGTGCCAGCACCCAGGAAGGTAGGAGAACTGAAGCTTTCTTT.